Presented here are 14 T cell receptor beta chains from one specimen sequenced in a study of blood T cell repertoires in COVID-19 (dated by TCRdb to between 2020 and 2021). The library was generated by the immunoSEQ multiplex PCR assay. TCRdb limited this immuneACCESS table to in-frame rearrangements with V and J called. A share of clones is missing; checked studies link under half to unresolved V genes, and the rest is unexplained. In this sample the table shows about 240,000 clones, about 90% of which occur a single time. The ten largest clones represent approximately 6.2% of the sample. The sequenced sample consisted of peripheral blood. The receptors were sampled from a man between 60 and 75 years old with acute or convalescent COVID-19.

J is TRBJ2-3 and V is TRBV9, with 9 bases matching TRBD2. Germline CDR1 is SGDLS and CDR2 is YYNGEE. CDR3 length: 17 amino acids. Trimming cost V 4 bases and J 1 base; bases outside gene matches: 10. As DNA, the CDR3 is TGTGCCAGCAGCCCCCGGGGAGCGGGAGGTGGCACAGATACGCAGTATTTT. As protein: CASSPRGAGGGTDTQYF.

This chain connects TRBV7-9 to TRBJ1-2, with 7 bases lining up with TRBD1. The CDR3 extends over 12 amino acids. Unmatched junction bases numbered 2, after V lost 3 bases and J lost 7 bases. The germline gives CDR1 SEHNR, CDR2 FQNEAQ (reference sequence). CDR3: CASSFDRAGYTF. In nucleotides, the CDR3 is TGTGCCAGCAGCTTTGACAGGGCTGGCTACACCTTC.

The chain recombines TRBV7-3 with TRBJ2-1, with 9 bases lining up with TRBD2. The CDR3 is made up of 15 amino acids. V lost 2 bases, J lost 7 bases, and 6 bases stayed unmatched. CDR1 is SGHTA and CDR2 is FQGTGA in the germline V gene. The CDR3 DNA reads as TGTGCCAGCAGCTTAGGTGGTAGCGGGAGTAATGAGCAGTTCTTC. The encoded protein is CASSLGGSGSNEQFF.

This clone was seen a handful of times. The J gene is TRBJ1-5, the V gene TRBV9; weak D call: TRBD1 (6 bases). The V and J ends lost 2 bases and 10 bases respectively, with 16 bases between them. Looked up from germline, CDR1 is SGDLS and CDR2 is YYNGEE. This CDR3 has 14 amino acids. CDR3: CASSVGHDSRPQHF. CDR3 sequence (DNA): TGTGCCAGCAGCGTGGGACACGATTCTCGACCCCAGCATTTT.

The genes are TRBV5-5 and TRBJ1-3; TRBD1 matches at 8 bases. V shed 3 bases, J shed 4 bases, and the junction held 3 bases outside the gene matches. The germline CDR1 and CDR2 sequences are SGHKS and YYEKEE (reference sequence). The CDR3 sequence is 14 residues long. CDR3 nucleotides: TGTGCCAGCAGCTCGACAGGGGCAGGAAACACCATATATTTT. Translating it yields CASSSTGAGNTIYF.

The gene calls are TRBV30 and TRBJ2-5; TRBD2 matches at 15 bases. CDR3 length: 17 amino acids. Germline V CDR1 and CDR2: GTSNPN, SVGIG (reference sequence). Trimming cost V 1 base and J 1 base; bases outside gene matches: 4. CDR3 bases: TGTGCCTGGAGTGGGACTAGCGGGAGGGGGCTCCAAGAGACCCAGTACTTC. Its translation is CAWSGTSGRGLQETQYF.

The V call is TRBV5-4, the J call TRBJ2-5; 13 bases are shared with TRBD2. Trimming removed 0 bases from V and 5 bases from J; junction bases left unmatched: 13. Germline V gives CDR1 SGHNT, CDR2 YYREEE (reference sequence). The CDR3 totals 19 residues. This chain's CDR3 is CASSLGGKLAGGPYETQYF. The CDR3 DNA reads as TGTGCCAGCAGCTTGGGCGGTAAACTAGCGGGAGGGCCTTACGAGACCCAGTACTTC.

V gene TRBV5-6 combines with J gene TRBJ1-2; D not resolved. Germline-derived CDR1 and CDR2 are SGHDT and YYEEEE. The CDR3 is 15 amino acids. Trimming shortened V by 1 base and J by 4 bases, and 14 bases separated the two germline ends. The CDR3, as DNA: TGTGCCAGCAGCTTGTTCCGGGAACGGGGCTATGGCTACACCTTC. This translates into CASSLFRERGYGYTF.

This chain links TRBV4-1 with TRBJ1-6; TRBD1 matches 7 bases. V gave up 7 bases and J gave up 7 bases; unmatched junction bases: 16. In germline, CDR1 is MGHRA, CDR2 YSYEKL. This CDR3 contains 17 residues. CDR3 in amino acids: CASKPAPLGQHNSPLHF. CDR3 DNA: TGCGCCAGCAAACCAGCTCCCCTGGGACAGCACAATTCACCCCTCCACTTT.

This clone was observed a few times. The chain couples TRBV9 to TRBJ1-5; perhaps TRBD1 as D (6 bases). CDR3 length: 15 residues. CDR1 and CDR2 (germline): SGDLS, YYNGEE. V was cut by 3 bases and J by 7 bases, with 17 bases left in between. The DNA of the CDR3 is TGTGCCAGCAGCGCACTAGGGGGTCTCGACCAGCCCCAGCATTTT. This translates into CASSALGGLDQPQHF.

Only a few counts were recorded for this clone. The chain uses TRBV30 and TRBJ2-4, with 8 bases aligning to TRBD2. The trim removed 3 bases at V and 0 bases at J, leaving 13 bases unmatched. There are 18 residues in the CDR3. Per germline, CDR1 GTSNPN and CDR2 SVGIG (reference sequence). The CDR3 sequence is CAWRGSGRDPIAKNIQYF. CDR3 DNA: TGTGCCTGGAGGGGAAGCGGGAGAGACCCAATAGCCAAAAACATTCAGTACTTC.

This clone was counted between two and nine times. This chain uses TRBV5-1 with TRBJ1-1; perhaps TRBD1 as D (5 bases). Trimming shortened V by 1 base and J by 6 bases, and 10 bases separated the two germline ends. Germline lookup yields CDR1 SGHRS and CDR2 YFSETQ. The CDR3 is 13 residues long. Written as DNA, the CDR3 is TGCGCCAGCAGCTTGAAAGGGGCGCCTGAAGCTTTCTTT. This codes for CASSLKGAPEAFF. Together with reference TRBV5-1 and TRBJ1-1, the CDR3 gives the full variable domain: KAGVTQTPRYLIKTRGQQVTLSCSPISGHRSVSWYQQTPGQGLQFLFEYFSETQRNKGNFPGRFSGRQFSNSRSEMNVSTLELGDSALYLCASSLKGAPEAFFGQGTRLTVV.

This clone was recorded once. V and J are TRBV19 and TRBJ2-7; TRBD2 matches at 10 bases. The trim removed 5 bases at V and 2 bases at J, leaving 9 bases unmatched. Germline CDR1 and CDR2: LNHDA and SQIVND (reference sequence). This CDR3 contains 16 residues. CDR3 bases: TGTGCCAGTAGTTCTAGCGGGAGCGGAATCCCCTACGAGCAGTACTTC. Translating gives CASSSSGSGIPYEQYF.

This clone was detected only a few times. The chain uses TRBV7-2 and TRBJ2-1; 7 bases line up with TRBD1. Germline V lookup: CDR1 SGHTA, CDR2 FQGNSA. This CDR3 has 17 residues. J lost 3 bases, V lost 2 bases, and 10 bases had no gene match. Here the CDR3 reads CASSLSTGQSYYNEQFF. The CDR3 DNA reads TGTGCCAGCAGCTTATCTACGGGACAGAGCTACTACAATGAGCAGTTCTTC.